This T cell receptor (beta chain) was found in a study of blood T cell repertoires in COVID-19. Original data processing: Using reference gene primer amplification, nucleated cell counts were estimated. Sequenced by immunoSEQ multiplex PCR; TCRdb stores in-frame clones only, minus some. From that table come the V and J calls and clone size; the DNA was used to work out D and trimming. The table lists tens of thousands of clones, about three quarters of them singletons. The germline V gene encodes CDR1 SNHLY and CDR2 FYNNEI. V shed 6 bases, J shed 7 bases, and the junction held 2 bases outside the gene matches. This CDR3 region has 12 residues.

The rearrangement joins TRBV2 to TRBJ1-2; TRBD1 agrees at 10 bases. Sequenced input: peripheral blood. The clonotype comes from a woman aged 80 or over with active or convalescent COVID-19. DNA for the CDR3: TGTGCCAGCAGGACAGGGGGCTTTGGCTACACCTTC. It encodes CASRTGGFGYTF. Based on the CDR3 plus reference TRBV2 and TRBJ1-2, the full variable domain is EPEVTQTPSHQVTQMGQEVILRCVPISNHLYFYWYRQILGQKVEFLVSFYNNEISEKSEIFDDQFSVERPDGSNFTLKIRSTKLEDSAMYFCASRTGGFGYTFGSGTRLTVV.